This paragraph covers one TCR beta chain sequence. The antigen is unknown. The CDR3 runs 16 residues. J gave up 0 bases and V 6 bases, and 7 bases lay outside the gene matches. The germline gives CDR1 MNHEY, CDR2 SMNVEV (reference sequence). These data come from a study of chemoradiotherapy in HPV16-positive cancers. This table comes from immunoSEQ multiplex PCR, and its TCRdb copy is limited to in-frame clones, with some not included. The data show roughly 21,000 clones, approximately 87% seen once. The study's findings and limits: For HPV16-positive patients, expanding HPV-responsive T cells associated with longer recurrence-free survival.

The sequence was obtained from a human donor with HPV-associated anogenital cancer. This rearrangement joins TRBV27 to TRBJ1-3; 8 positions match TRBD1. Source: blood, taken from a patient who underwent chemoradiotherapy. The CDR3: CASRAGTGVSGNTIYF. DNA for the CDR3: TGTGCCAGCAGGGCCGGGACAGGAGTCTCTGGAAACACCATATATTTT.